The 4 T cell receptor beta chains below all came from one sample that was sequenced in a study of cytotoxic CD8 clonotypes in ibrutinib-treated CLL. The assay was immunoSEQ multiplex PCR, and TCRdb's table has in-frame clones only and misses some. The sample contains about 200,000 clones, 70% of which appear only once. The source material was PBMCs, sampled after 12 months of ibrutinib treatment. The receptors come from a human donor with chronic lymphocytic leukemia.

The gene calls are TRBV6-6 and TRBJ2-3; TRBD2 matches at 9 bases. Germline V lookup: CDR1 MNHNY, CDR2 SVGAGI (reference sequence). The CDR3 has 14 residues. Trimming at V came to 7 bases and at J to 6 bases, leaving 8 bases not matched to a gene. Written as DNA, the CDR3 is TGTGCCAGCATTGGGGCGGGAGGGGCCGATACGCAGTATTTT. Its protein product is CASIGAGGADTQYF.

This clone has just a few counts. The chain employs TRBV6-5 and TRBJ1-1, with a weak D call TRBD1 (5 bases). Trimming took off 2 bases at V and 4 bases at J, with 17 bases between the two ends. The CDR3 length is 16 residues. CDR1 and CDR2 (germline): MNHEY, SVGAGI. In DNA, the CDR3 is TGTGCCAGCAGTTACGGTCGGAGGGGCGGAGGCACTGAAGCTTTCTTT. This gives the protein CASSYGRRGGGTEAFF.

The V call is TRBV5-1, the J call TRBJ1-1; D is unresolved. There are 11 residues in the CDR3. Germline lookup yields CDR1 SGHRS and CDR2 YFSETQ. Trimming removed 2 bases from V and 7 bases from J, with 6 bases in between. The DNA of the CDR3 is TGCGCCAGCAGCTTTGAGGGTGAAGCTTTCTTT. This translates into CASSFEGEAFF.

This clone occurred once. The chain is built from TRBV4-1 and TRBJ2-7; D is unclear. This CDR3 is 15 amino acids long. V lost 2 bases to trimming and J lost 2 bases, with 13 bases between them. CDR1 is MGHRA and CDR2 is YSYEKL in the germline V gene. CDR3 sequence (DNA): TGCGCCAGCAGCCAAACCCCCGGGTCGACCTACGAGCAGTACTTC. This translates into CASSQTPGSTYEQYF.